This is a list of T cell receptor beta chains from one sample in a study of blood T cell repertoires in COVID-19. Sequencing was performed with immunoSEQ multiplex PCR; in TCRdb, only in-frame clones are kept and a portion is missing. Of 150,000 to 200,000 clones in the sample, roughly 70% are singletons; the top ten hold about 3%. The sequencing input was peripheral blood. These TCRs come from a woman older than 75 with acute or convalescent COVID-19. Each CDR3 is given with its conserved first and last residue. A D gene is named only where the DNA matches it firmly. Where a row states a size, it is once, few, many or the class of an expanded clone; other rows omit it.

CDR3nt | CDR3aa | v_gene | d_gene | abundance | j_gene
TGTGCCTGGGACGGGACGGGGGGACAGGGCACACAAGAGACCCAGTACTTC | CAWDGTGGQGTQETQYF | TRBV30 | TRBD1 | once | TRBJ2-5
TGTGCCAGCAGCTTGGCGGGAGTGGGCGAGCAGTACTTC | CASSLAGVGEQYF | TRBV5-4 | NA | NA | TRBJ2-7
TGTGCCAGCAGTTTGATGGGACAGCTAGCCAAAAACATTCAGTACTTC | CASSLMGQLAKNIQYF | TRBV27 | TRBD1 | NA | TRBJ2-4
TGTGCCAGCAAACCCCCGGGGAGTGGCTACACCTTC | CASKPPGSGYTF | TRBV12-3/TRBV12-4 | NA | NA | TRBJ1-2
TGTGCCAGCAGCCAAGTAACAGGTGATTCACCCCTCCACTTT | CASSQVTGDSPLHF | TRBV4-2 | NA | NA | TRBJ1-6
TGCGCCAGCAGCCAAAGTCCCCAGGGCGTTGAGCAGTTCTTC | CASSQSPQGVEQFF | TRBV4-3 | NA | few | TRBJ2-1
TGCGCCAGCAGGGGTGGTCAGGGCGGCACAGATACGCAGTATTTT | CASRGGQGGTDTQYF | TRBV5-1 | NA | NA | TRBJ2-3
TGTGCCACCAGTGAAGCGGGACGGCCCCAAGAGACCCAGTACTTC | CATSEAGRPQETQYF | TRBV24-1 | TRBD2 | few | TRBJ2-5
TGTGCCAGCAACAGACGGAATCCAAATGAAAAACTGTTTTTT | CASNRRNPNEKLFF | TRBV6-5 | NA | many | TRBJ1-4
TGTGCCAGCAGTTTAGCGGGAGTGTGGGAGACCCAGTACTTC | CASSLAGVWETQYF | TRBV28 | TRBD2 | NA | TRBJ2-5
TGTGCCAGCAGCCTGGGGGACTACCTCAATGAGCAGTTCTTC | CASSLGDYLNEQFF | TRBV7-6 | TRBD2 | once | TRBJ2-1
TGTGCCAGTAGTATAGTAGCTAGCGGGAGTGGTGGCACAGATACGCAGTATTTT | CASSIVASGSGGTDTQYF | TRBV19 | TRBD2 | NA | TRBJ2-3
TGTGCCTGGAGTGGGGCGTCGGGGATGAGGACTAATGAAAAACTGTTTTTT | CAWSGASGMRTNEKLFF | TRBV30 | NA | NA | TRBJ1-4
TGTGCCAGCTCACCACTCCAAGATTACAGGTCCTATGGCTACACCTTC | CASSPLQDYRSYGYTF | TRBV18 | NA | few | TRBJ1-2
TGTGCCACCAGTGATTCGGGAACAGACCCCCGGGACACCACAGATACGCAGTATTTT | CATSDSGTDPRDTTDTQYF | TRBV24-1 | NA | once | TRBJ2-3
TGTGCCAGCAGCTCCTTCGGACAGGAGGGCACCATATATTTT | CASSSFGQEGTIYF | TRBV13 | TRBD1 | NA | TRBJ1-3
TGCAGCGTTGTCGGACGGGGGAACACCGGGGAGCTGTTTTTT | CSVVGRGNTGELFF | TRBV29-1 | NA | NA | TRBJ2-2
TGTGCCATCCGAGTCATAGAGGGAGCTTTCTTT | CAIRVIEGAFF | TRBV6-4 | NA | NA | TRBJ1-1
TGTGCCAGTAGTATACAGGAGGGTCAGCCCCAGCATTTT | CASSIQEGQPQHF | TRBV19 | NA | NA | TRBJ1-5
TGCGCCAGCAGCTTGGCTGCGGGAGGGCCGGGTGAGACCCAGTACTTC | CASSLAAGGPGETQYF | TRBV5-1 | TRBD2 | NA | TRBJ2-5
TGCGCCAGCAGCTTGGTCGACATCATAACCGGGGAGCTGTTTTTT | CASSLVDIITGELFF | TRBV5-1 | NA | NA | TRBJ2-2
TGTGCCAGCAGCTTAGACTACAGATCCTACGAGCAGTACTTC | CASSLDYRSYEQYF | TRBV11-2 | NA | NA | TRBJ2-7
TGTGCCACCAGTGGGGGGGACAGGGGAGGCGAGCAGTACTTC | CATSGGDRGGEQYF | TRBV24-1 | TRBD1 | NA | TRBJ2-7
TGTGCCAGCAGCCCATTGGGACAGACTAGCAATCAGCCCCAGCATTTT | CASSPLGQTSNQPQHF | TRBV28 | TRBD1 | few | TRBJ1-5
TGTGCCAGCAGCTTAAGGACAGCATCCACAGATACGCAGTATTTT | CASSLRTASTDTQYF | TRBV7-3 | NA | NA | TRBJ2-3
TGTGCCAGCAGTCCCGGACAGGCCCCAACTAATGAAAAACTGTTTTTT | CASSPGQAPTNEKLFF | TRBV7-9 | TRBD1 | NA | TRBJ1-4
TGTGCCGGAGCGAGCTATGGGGGAAACACCATATATTTT | CAGASYGGNTIYF | TRBV2 | NA | NA | TRBJ1-3
TGCGCCAGCAGCTCGACTAGCGGAGACCCCTACGAGCAGTACTTC | CASSSTSGDPYEQYF | TRBV5-1 | TRBD2 | NA | TRBJ2-7
TGTGCCAGCAGCTTAGAATGGGGGGGAGCCGAGCAGTACTTC | CASSLEWGGAEQYF | TRBV7-9 | TRBD2 | NA | TRBJ2-7
TGTGCCAGCAGTCCCGGGACACTCGCTTACACCTTC | CASSPGTLAYTF | TRBV12-3/TRBV12-4 | NA | NA | TRBJ1-2
TGTGCCAGCAGAGAAACTAGAACCTTAGCCAAAAACATTCAGTACTTC | CASRETRTLAKNIQYF | TRBV2 | NA | NA | TRBJ2-4
TGTGCCAGTAGTATGGGAGTTAGGCCCGGGGAGCTGTTTTTT | CASSMGVRPGELFF | TRBV19 | NA | NA | TRBJ2-2
TGTGCCAGTAGTCCCCGACAGGGGTTGGGGACTAGCGGATTCACAGATACGCAGTATTTT | CASSPRQGLGTSGFTDTQYF | TRBV19 | TRBD2 | NA | TRBJ2-3
TGTGCCAGCAGCCAAGAGGAAGACAGGGGTTTTACTGAAGCTTTCTTT | CASSQEEDRGFTEAFF | TRBV14 | TRBD1 | medium-sized | TRBJ1-1
TGTGCCAGCAGCCAACGGGACAGTTACAATGAGCAGTTCTTC | CASSQRDSYNEQFF | TRBV7-8 | TRBD1 | NA | TRBJ2-1
TGTGCCAGCAGTCCGGGGGTAGCAGGGGGCGGGGAGACCCAGTACTTC | CASSPGVAGGGETQYF | TRBV5-4 | TRBD1 | few | TRBJ2-5
TGCAGCGGAAGACTAGCGGGAGTGAACAATGAGCAGTTCTTC | CSGRLAGVNNEQFF | TRBV29-1 | TRBD2 | NA | TRBJ2-1
TGTGCCAGCAGCTTAATCAGGGGGTACTCTGGAAACACCATATATTTT | CASSLIRGYSGNTIYF | TRBV7-2 | TRBD1 | NA | TRBJ1-3
TGTGCCAGTAGTATAGGCGGGGATTCCTACAATGAGCAGTTCTTC | CASSIGGDSYNEQFF | TRBV19 | NA | NA | TRBJ2-1
TGCAGCGGGACCTTCGCGGGAACAGATACGCAGTATTTT | CSGTFAGTDTQYF | TRBV29-1 | NA | few | TRBJ2-3